This T cell receptor beta chain originates from a study of blood T cells in healthy people across ages (dated by TCRdb to between 2015 and 2016). About the investigation overall: In model experiments, template switching captured roughly one uniquely barcoded TCR beta cDNA molecule for every two T cells. To track age-related changes in TCR beta repertoire diversity, the study relied on deep sequencing normalized with unique cDNA molecular identifiers. Donors were grouped into four age groups: young (average approximately 15 years), middle-aged (over 35), aged (around 60) and long-lived (roughly 80). To avoid experimental bias, donors of different ages were distributed randomly across sequencing lanes. Using the same blood draw, the study looked at two additional independent replicas of 1 million unique cDNA reads for two donors, one aged 18 to 30 and the other aged 80 or older. On the study overall, not on this receptor specifically: Because profiling used bulk unsorted PBMCs, naive and antigen-experienced compartments could not be compared conclusively. Observed TCR beta diversity correlated strongly with the percentage of naive T cells measured by flow cytometry. The long-lived group showed more naive CD4+ T cells, fewer expanded clones and increased TCR diversity than the aged group, suggesting age selection. The CMV infection status of donors was not known, potentially confounding age-related changes in expanded clonotypes. Estimates of total diversity from one million sequenced T cells were regarded as lower bounds and underestimates. Observed TCR beta diversity per million T cells fell roughly linearly with age, and a significant reduction was already apparent by age roughly 40.

The library relied on 5' RACE. Sequencing was performed on an Illumina HiSeq 2500. A second 7 to 11 cycle PCR used a sample-barcoded 5' primer and a J-beta primer mix. A unique molecular identifier was introduced onto each TCR beta cDNA molecule by a template-switch 5' adaptor carrying 12 random nucleotides. At least 2.5 million CDR3-containing paired-end reads were obtained from each sample. First-strand cDNA was synthesized from all RNA with the Mint cDNA synthesis kit, primed by a TRBC-specific oligonucleotide. Following uracil-DNA glycosylase treatment, all cDNA underwent a first 18-cycle PCR with the universal primers M1SS and BC2_uni_R. In the source study's methods: For normalization, 1 million high-quality reads were randomly selected from each sample, with every read carrying a distinct molecular identifier. Instead of being binned into consensus sequences, reads that shared molecular identifiers were thrown out. MiTCR, set to a Q25 quality threshold and the strictest error-elimination algorithm, was used for CDR3 identification, clonotype clustering and error correction. Lower-bound total TCR beta diversity was estimated with a nonparametric unseen species model using Euler transformation. In-frame beta chains were kept once TCRdb had trimmed the public reads at Q25 with fastp and called clones with MiXCR. Each entry merges the rows of one CDR3 protein and shows their most common DNA and genes. None of the V and J calls come from the authors' own analysis; TCRdb made them. This sample is represented by about 1.6 million distinct CDR3 sequences; 34% of them were singletons. The leading ten clones occupy around 10% of the sample.

The roughly 39 donors, aged 6 to 90 years, were systemically healthy Caucasian individuals from Russia. Ten milliliters of peripheral blood were drawn from each donor into EDTA-treated Vacutainer tubes. PBMCs were isolated by Ficoll-Paque density-gradient centrifugation, with at least 6.5 million obtained per sample. Trizol reagent was used to extract total RNA from the PBMCs, yielding at least 5.5 micrograms per sample. For every donor, flow cytometry on a PBMC aliquot measured the percentage of naive CD45RAhigh/CD27high T cells. This clonotype was detected only a few times. Its antigen is currently not known. No much larger clonotype is one base removed from it; base qualities were not supplied. V is reduced by 1 base and J by 9 bases, leaving a spacing of 25 bases between them. The germline V gene (reference sequence) supplies CDR1 LNHNV and CDR2 YYDKDF. The CDR3 runs 18 amino acids, cysteine and phenylalanine included. Here the CDR3 DNA is all that survives: 54 bases in frame from base 1.

The clonotype was recovered from a woman in her twenties or thirties in good health. This chain is built from TRBV15 and TRBJ2-1, with TRBD2 tentatively as D gene (6 bases match). Sequenced sample: blood. CDR3 reads: CATSRGGLTGLGGSEQFF. The DNA sequence is as follows: TGTGCCACCAGCAGAGGTGGACTAACGGGACTTGGGGGGAGTGAGCAGTTCTTC.